These 14 T cell receptor beta chains share one sample of origin, sequenced in a study of blood T cell repertoires in COVID-19. The repertoire was sequenced with immunoSEQ multiplex PCR; TCRdb's copy has only in-frame clones and lacks some. This sample has 280,000 or so clones, with about 83% found just once. Sequences were obtained from PBMCs or T cells enriched from blood (not recorded which). Receptor source: a woman aged 40 to 49 who had recovered from COVID-19.

The genes are TRBV2 and TRBJ2-5, with 10 bases fitting TRBD1. After removal of 7 bases from V and 1 base from J, the junction contained 9 bases not matched to a gene. The germline gives CDR1 SNHLY, CDR2 FYNNEI. The CDR3 runs 16 residues. The CDR3 here is CASMTGGEVGQETQYF. The CDR3 DNA sequence: TGTGCCAGCATGACAGGGGGCGAGGTGGGCCAAGAGACCCAGTACTTC.

The CDR3 region is CASSRSNEQFF. CDR3 sequence (DNA): TGTGCCAGCAGCCGGAGCAATGAGCAGTTCTTC. The rearrangement joins TRBV7-8 to TRBJ2-1; D gene ambiguous. Germline V gene lookup returns CDR1 SGHVS and CDR2 FQNEAQ. Trimming shortened V by 5 bases and J by 6 bases, and 5 bases separated the two germline ends. This CDR3 contains 11 residues.

This rearrangement joins TRBV29-1 to TRBJ1-4; TRBD1 matches at 9 bases. V shed 6 bases, J shed 7 bases, and the junction held 9 bases outside the gene matches. The CDR3 extends over 14 amino acids. Germline lookup yields CDR1 SQVTM and CDR2 ANQGSEA. The CDR3 spells CSVTGQGLGEKLFF. The CDR3 DNA follows: TGCAGCGTGACCGGACAGGGGTTGGGTGAAAAACTGTTTTTT.

V usage is TRBV7-8 and J usage is TRBJ2-5; TRBD2 matches 8 bases. The CDR3 consists of 16 residues. The germline gives CDR1 SGHVS, CDR2 FQNEAQ. Trimming at V came to 3 bases and at J to 7 bases, leaving 13 bases not matched to a gene. The CDR3 sequence: CASSFGGAGVEGTQYF. The CDR3, as DNA: TGTGCCAGCAGCTTCGGGGGGGCAGGGGTTGAAGGGACCCAGTACTTC.

The count of this clone is one. The rearrangement joins TRBV27 to TRBJ2-1, with TRBD2 matching 10 bases. This CDR3 contains 16 residues. Per the germline V gene, CDR1 is MNHEY and CDR2 is SMNVEV (reference sequence). The V gene end was trimmed by 7 bases and the J gene end by 7 bases; junction bases not matched to a gene: 13. The CDR3 DNA is TGTGCCAGCACCCCCGTAGCTAGCGGGAGTGGAAATGAGCAGTTCTTC. It encodes CASTPVASGSGNEQFF.

V is TRBV6-1 and J is TRBJ1-3, with D uncertain. Germline loops: CDR1 MNHNS, CDR2 SASEGT. V was cut by 3 bases and J by 2 bases, with 5 bases left in between. The CDR3 is made up of 13 amino acids. Here the CDR3 DNA reads TGTGCCAGCAGTGAGGGCACTGGAAACACCATATATTTT. Translation: CASSEGTGNTIYF.

With respect to this clone: The conserved phenylalanine or tryptophan is not found at the CDR3 terminus, so this likely reflects a read error. It is unclear where the CDR3 begins or ends on the DNA, so no DNA is shown, and the CDR3 is as TCRdb lists it. The chain combines TRBV18 with TRBJ1-2; the tabulated D call, TRBD1, remains unverified against the DNA. In germline, CDR1 is KGHSH, CDR2 LQKENI. A total of 15 residues make up the CDR3, ends included. The CDR3 loop is CASSPRGPGQGPLNL.

This clone was picked up one time. The V and J genes are TRBV24-1 and TRBJ2-5; TRBD2 aligns across 10 bases. This CDR3 has 15 amino acids. V shed 3 bases, J shed 3 bases, and the junction held 3 bases outside the gene matches. Germline lookup yields CDR1 KGHDR and CDR2 SFDVKD. CDR3 nucleotides: TGTGCCACCAGTGATATTCTAGCGGGAGAAGAGACCCAGTACTTC. Translated: CATSDILAGEETQYF.

CDR3 sequence: CASSPPGQGTGELFF. CDR3 bases: TGTGCCAGTAGTCCCCCGGGACAGGGGACCGGGGAGCTGTTTTTT. The chain recombines TRBV19 with TRBJ2-2; 10 bases agree with TRBD1. The ends lost 5 bases at V and 5 bases at J; junction bases unmatched: 5. Germline assignment: CDR1 LNHDA and CDR2 SQIVND (reference sequence). This CDR3 has 15 amino acids.

V is TRBV20-1 and J is TRBJ2-7; 9 bases align to TRBD2. Germline CDR1 reads DFQATT; CDR2 reads SNEGSKA (reference sequence). This CDR3 contains 14 residues. After removal of 3 bases from V and 6 bases from J, the junction contained 9 bases not matched to a gene. The CDR3 loop is CSASGAGGLSEQYF. The CDR3 nucleotides are TGCAGTGCTAGTGGAGCGGGAGGACTTTCCGAGCAGTACTTC.

This rearrangement joins TRBV9 to TRBJ2-3; TRBD2 agrees at 8 bases. The V and J ends lost 3 bases and 2 bases, in that order; junction bases with no gene match: 14. The germline CDR1 and CDR2 sequences are SGDLS and YYNGEE. This CDR3 region has 18 residues. This chain's CDR3 is CASSAFGAVAGNTDTQYF. CDR3 nucleotides: TGTGCCAGCAGCGCCTTTGGGGCAGTAGCGGGAAACACAGATACGCAGTATTTT.

Comment on this clone: A junction end diverges from the germline sequence, so it may reflect a read error. The J gene is TRBJ2-6, the V gene TRBV5-1, with 8 bases matching TRBD1. The V gene's germline CDR1 is SGHRS and CDR2 YFSETQ. The CDR3 extends over 20 amino acids. CDR3 amino acids: CASSFPGTGSISSGVNVLTF. The CDR3, as DNA: TGCGCCAGCAGCTTTCCCGGGACAGGAAGTATTTCCTCTGGGGTCAACGTCCTGACTTTC.

Details on this clone: A read error may produce the germline difference seen at one junction end. This sequence joins TRBV7-2 and TRBJ1-5; TRBD1 aligns across 7 bases. The CDR3 runs to 15 residues. CDR1 SGHTA and CDR2 FQGNSA come from the germline V gene. The CDR3 region is CASSLTGATNQLQHF. CDR3 sequence (DNA): TGTGCCAGCAGCTTAACAGGGGCGACCAATCAGCTCCAGCATTTT.

The chain recombines TRBV6-5 with TRBJ1-5; 7 nucleotides agree with TRBD1. The CDR3 length is 14 residues. CDR1 MNHEY and CDR2 SVGAGI come from the germline V gene. The trim removed 4 bases at V and 6 bases at J, leaving 6 bases unmatched. CDR3 DNA sequence: TGTGCCAGCAGTTCCGACAGGGTTGGTCAGCCCCAGCATTTT. This codes for CASSSDRVGQPQHF.